This T cell receptor beta chain was recorded in a study of cytomegalovirus exposure and HLA in healthy donors. Study-wide context: Unique TCRs numbering about 87 million, obtained from HLA-typed donors, made up an early data release. The study, taken as a whole, reports: When analyzed later, a missense DCLRE1C variant was found to be linked to TCR beta V- and J-gene trimming.

While unrecorded immune exposures were likely, the donors were nominally healthy when sampled. 60 Vbeta and 13 Jbeta primers were used in PCR. The protocol was immunoSEQ multiplex PCR, while the TCRdb copy is restricted to in-frame clones and leaves out a portion. The sample includes more than 100,000 clones, approximately 64% seen only once; the top ten take 2.4%. Germline V gene sequence: CDR1 LNHNV, CDR2 YYDKDF (reference sequence). The CDR3 is 15 residues long. Between the trimmed V and J ends, which lost 3 bases and 0 bases, there was a span of 11 bases. For this clone: Its matching antigen is unknown.

The sample was PBMCs. This TCR was sampled from a woman aged 35 to 49 in good health and CMV-seronegative. The V gene is TRBV15, the J gene TRBJ1-2; D remains ambiguous. The CDR3 loop is CATSRKNQANYGYTF. CDR3 bases: TGTGCCACCAGCAGGAAGAATCAGGCTAACTATGGCTACACCTTC.